This TCR beta chain emerged from a study of T cell responses to AZD1222 COVID-19 vaccine. Clones were sequenced by immunoSEQ multiplex PCR, and TCRdb holds only the in-frame ones, with some missing. The data show approximately 170,000 clones, with approximately 92% seen just once and 1.5% to 2% held by the top ten. Trimming stripped 2 bases from V and 8 bases from J, with 15 bases between. In germline, CDR1 is SNHLY, CDR2 FYNNEI. The CDR3 loop spans 14 amino acids. This clonotype was obtained from an adult in good health. Sequenced material: peripheral blood, taken on day 0 of AZD1222 vaccination. The rearrangement links TRBV2 to TRBJ1-2, with TRBD1 as a possible D gene (6 bases). CDR3 region: CASSELLGGGGYTF. CDR3 DNA sequence: TGTGCCAGCAGTGAATTACTAGGGGGTGGAGGCTACACCTTC.